The sequence of this T cell receptor beta chain was determined in a study of T cells in women clearing cervical HPV infection. General study points: It is unknown whether associations predate infection; no effector/memory or HPV-specific sorting. Richness differences could reflect unmeasured T-cell content per sample.

Clones were sequenced by immunoSEQ multiplex PCR, and TCRdb holds only the in-frame ones, with some missing. The table lists approximately 39,000 clones, with 3.5% to 4.5% in the top ten. This CDR3 comprises 18 residues. Germline V gives CDR1 WSHSY, CDR2 SAAADI. The ends lost 10 bases at V and 3 bases at J; junction bases unmatched: 14. Concerning this clone itself: The target antigen is unknown. The CDR3 end falls 3 residues outside the read, so it is completed with the germline J gene.

Sequences were obtained from blood buffy coat. The receptor comes from a woman aged 18 to 75 with a cervical HPV16 infection that either progressed to CIN3+ or cleared (not recorded which). The chain couples TRBV10-2 to TRBJ2-3, with 15 bases aligning to TRBD2. CDR3 bases read: TGCGCCACTCGTAGGAGGACTAGCGGGGGGGAGGTGACAGATACG. Its translation is CATRRRTSGGEVTDT. The entire CDR3 sequence reads CATRRRTSGGEVTDTQYF.